These 4 T cell receptor beta chains originate from one sample sequenced in a study of CD8 T cells in Susac syndrome. An amount of RNA that ranged from roughly 0.5 to 1 ug was reverse transcribed with random hexamers. TCRdb redid the calling of the immunoSEQ multiplex PCR reads with MiXCR, one entry per CDR3 protein. Of under 200,000 distinct CDR3 sequences listed, about 94% are singletons. Sequencing input: CD4+ T cells from PBMCs. The receptors originated from a human donor with Susac syndrome.

The V call is TRBV24-1, the J call TRBJ2-5, with D perhaps TRBD1 or TRBD2 (5 bases each). Germline V lookup: CDR1 KGHDR, CDR2 SFDVKD. The CDR3 covers 12 residues. Trimming left V 4 bases short and J 9 bases short, with 11 bases between. The CDR3 loop is CATSEGMGAQYF. CDR3 sequence (DNA): TGTGCCACCAGTGAGGGGATGGGGGCCCAGTACTTC.

The CDR3 nucleotides read TGTGCCAGCAGTTTAATCGACAGGGGCTCCGAGCAGTACTTC. Translating it yields CASSLIDRGSEQYF. V usage is TRBV27 and J usage is TRBJ2-7; 8 nucleotides line up with TRBD1. Germline V lookup: CDR1 MNHEY, CDR2 SMNVEV (reference sequence). Germline trimming cut 2 bases from V and 6 bases from J; bases unmatched to any gene: 6. The CDR3 has 14 amino acids.

The chain carries TRBV20-1 and TRBJ2-3; TRBD2 agrees at 10 bases. V trimming: 2 bases; J trimming: 2 bases; junction bases outside the gene matches: 4. Germline lookup yields CDR1 DFQATT and CDR2 SNEGSKA (reference sequence). This CDR3 is built from 15 residues. The DNA for the CDR3 is TGCAGTGCTAGATGGACTAGCGGTATCACAGATACGCAGTATTTT. Protein product: CSARWTSGITDTQYF.

CDR3 nucleotides: TGCAGTGCTGTCCCCGTGGCAGGGGGTCAGCCCCAGCATTTT. Translated, it gives CSAVPVAGGQPQHF. The chain uses TRBV20-1 and TRBJ1-5; the match to TRBD1 covers 7 bases. The germline gives CDR1 DFQATT, CDR2 SNEGSKA (reference sequence). The J segment lost 6 bases and the V segment lost 5 bases, leaving 10 bases of the junction unmatched. The CDR3 is 14 residues long.